One and the same sample provided the 2 T cell receptor beta chains below, sequenced in a study of blood T cell repertoires in COVID-19. Sequencing was performed with immunoSEQ multiplex PCR; in TCRdb, only in-frame clones are kept and a portion is missing. The sample lists about 26,000 clones, 90% occurring once. Sequences were obtained from peripheral blood. Receptors were obtained from a human donor in a cohort sampled during active COVID-19.

This clone turned up a few times. The CDR3 sequence is CSVQAGGYGYTF. CDR3 DNA sequence: TGCAGCGTCCAGGCCGGGGGCTATGGCTACACCTTC. This chain joins TRBV29-1 and TRBJ1-2, with D possibly matching TRBD1 (5 bases). This CDR3 has 12 amino acids. The V gene's germline CDR1 is SQVTM and CDR2 ANQGSEA. Deletions cut 6 bases from V and 4 bases from J, with 12 bases between.

This clone was observed a handful of times. V is TRBV6-5 and J is TRBJ1-4; D may be TRBD1 (6 bases). The V and J ends lost 7 bases and 4 bases respectively, with 16 bases between them. This CDR3 contains 15 residues. Germline V gene sequence: CDR1 MNHEY, CDR2 SVGAGI. CDR3 in DNA: TGTGCCAGCAATAGCGGGGGACAAAATAATGAAAAACTGTTTTTT. Translation: CASNSGGQNNEKLFF.